This T cell receptor beta chain was sequenced in a study of early T cells in non-severe SARS-CoV-2 infection. Across the whole study: Sequencing of bulk RNA from unsorted whole blood was done, without chain pairing.

Researchers attached unique molecular identifiers to individual cDNA molecules. TCRdb ran MiXCR on the 5' RACE reads and lists one entry per CDR3 protein. In the table there are around 89,000 distinct CDR3 sequences, about 15% of which are singletons. The sequence was collected from an adult who was a healthcare worker with PCR-confirmed SARS-CoV-2 infection or an uninfected control (not recorded which). Sequencing was carried out using whole blood.

CDR3 sequence: CASTQQGNTEAFF. Here the CDR3 DNA reads TGTGCCAGCACCCAACAGGGAAACACTGAAGCTTTCTTT. J is TRBJ1-1 and V is TRBV7-2, with D possibly being TRBD1 (6 bases). CDR1 is SGHTA, CDR2 FQGNSA, per germline. Trimming cost V 7 bases and J 2 bases, with 11 bases left between them. This CDR3 comprises 13 residues.